The 9 T cell receptor beta chains in this list originate from one sample, sequenced in a study of beta chain features in type 1 diabetes. Investigators reverse transcribed all isolated RNA, so they sequenced expressed TCRB transcripts. Libraries were prepared by immunoSEQ multiplex PCR; TCRdb keeps only in-frame clonotypes and omits some of them. The sample consists of fewer than 550,000 clones, 11% of them appearing once. Sequenced material: naive CD4+ T cells from blood. The receptors derive from a woman aged 18-35 years in good health.

This chain connects TRBV14 to TRBJ2-5, with 13 bases fitting TRBD2. This CDR3 spans 19 amino acids. V shed 5 bases, J shed 5 bases, and the junction held 17 bases outside the gene matches. Germline V gene sequence: CDR1 SGHDN, CDR2 FVKESK. The CDR3 reads CASSFLRPGLAGLMETQYF. CDR3 nucleotides: TGTGCCAGCAGCTTCCTCCGTCCGGGACTAGCGGGACTGATGGAGACCCAGTACTTC.

This rearrangement joins TRBV6-6 to TRBJ1-1; D might be TRBD1 (5 bases). V was shortened by 6 bases and J by 0 bases, with 14 bases between the two germline ends. Germline CDR1 is MNHNY and CDR2 is SVGAGI (reference sequence). The CDR3 runs to 15 residues. The CDR3: CASSFQGNMNTEAFF. The CDR3 DNA is TGTGCCAGCAGCTTCCAGGGAAATATGAACACTGAAGCTTTCTTT.

In this sample, this clone turned up a few times. The J gene is TRBJ1-2, the V gene TRBV9; D remains ambiguous. This CDR3 spans 14 amino acids. The germline gives CDR1 SGDLS, CDR2 YYNGEE. Between the trimmed V and J ends, which lost 0 bases and 1 base, there was a span of 7 bases. This chain's CDR3 is CASSVDTNNYGYTF. CDR3 sequence (DNA): TGTGCCAGCAGCGTAGACACTAATAACTATGGCTACACCTTC.

The chain employs TRBV7-3 and TRBJ2-1, with 8 bases lining up with TRBD2. Trimming cost V 2 bases and J 2 bases; bases outside gene matches: 5. CDR1 is SGHTA, CDR2 FQGTGA, per germline. CDR3 length equals 16 residues. CDR3 loop: CASSLGGGLAYNEQFF. CDR3 coding DNA: TGTGCCAGCAGCTTAGGCGGGGGACTAGCCTACAATGAGCAGTTCTTC.

Only a few counts were recorded for this clone. The V call is TRBV11-2, the J call TRBJ1-6, with D possibly matching TRBD1 (5 bases). CDR1 is SGHAT and CDR2 is FQNNGV in the germline V gene. This CDR3 spans 13 amino acids. V was cut by 0 bases and J by 14 bases, with 11 bases left in between. CDR3 region: CASSLDQGLALHF. DNA for the CDR3: TGTGCCAGCAGCTTAGATCAGGGTTTAGCCCTCCACTTT.

This clone was detected a few times. The chain links TRBV27 to TRBJ2-6; unclear D gene. CDR1 MNHEY and CDR2 SMNVEV come from the germline V gene (reference sequence). The CDR3 loop spans 15 amino acids. The ends were cut back, 2 bases at V and 2 bases at J, with 7 bases in the middle. Written as DNA, the CDR3 is TGTGCCAGCAGTTTACGGACGGCTGGGGCCAACGTCCTGACTTTC. Translated, it gives CASSLRTAGANVLTF.

There are a few counts of this clone. The chain is built from TRBV7-2 and TRBJ1-2; no firm D call. Germline CDR1 is SGHTA and CDR2 is FQGNSA. Trimming took off 3 bases at V and 3 bases at J, with 11 bases between the two ends. This CDR3 contains 14 residues. CDR3 in DNA: TGTGCCAGCAGCTTTGATGGTCTTTACTATGGCTACACCTTC. Protein: CASSFDGLYYGYTF. The full variable domain, rest sourced from reference TRBV7-2 and TRBJ1-2, is GAGVSQSPSNKVTEKGKDVELRCDPISGHTALYWYRQSLGQGLEFLIYFQGNSAPDKSGLPSDRFSAERTGGSVSTLTIQRTQQEDSAVYLCASSFDGLYYGYTFGSGTRLTVV.

Only a few counts were recorded for this clone. This chain links TRBV9 with TRBJ1-1; 7 nucleotides align to TRBD1. V gave up 2 bases and J gave up 1 base; unmatched junction bases: 5. The CDR3 is 15 residues long. The V gene's germline CDR1 is SGDLS and CDR2 YYNGEE. CDR3 coding DNA: TGTGCCAGCAGCGTTTCGGGACAGCAGAACACTGAAGCTTTCTTT. Amino acid sequence: CASSVSGQQNTEAFF.

There are a few counts of this clone. This chain connects TRBV4-1 to TRBJ1-5; D unclear. Deletions cut 1 base from V and 3 bases from J, with 10 bases between. Germline lookup yields CDR1 MGHRA and CDR2 YSYEKL. CDR3 size: 15 residues. CDR3 protein: CASSQGTEYNQPQHF. The CDR3 nucleotides are TGCGCCAGCAGCCAAGGGACGGAATACAATCAGCCCCAGCATTTT.